The 24 T cell receptor beta chains listed next were all sequenced from one sample in a study of spatial heterogeneity in lung cancer (dated by TCRdb to about 2019). Paper-wide results and their limitations: The number of expanded intratumoral alpha and beta TCRs correlated with the tumor nonsynonymous mutation count.

Antigen specificity for these receptors is unknown. Libraries were made using 5' RACE. TCRdb records NextSeq 500 as the sequencer. In TCRdb, the public reads were trimmed at Q25 with fastp and aligned with MiXCR, with productive beta chains retained. Rows are unified per CDR3 protein, each entry keeping the most common DNA and genes. The sample records about 6,900 distinct CDR3 sequences, roughly 12% of which are singletons. The top ten constitute around 23% of the sample. In light of the paper, this sample's time point label describes: sample taken at primary tumor resection. The sample was lung tumor tissue, taken at surgery. The receptors were gathered from a male donor with early-stage non-small cell lung cancer.

This clonotype was seen repeatedly, ten times or more. Little can be read into the size of this beta chain, an off-target read in a library designed for alpha chains. The chain is built from TRBV30 and TRBJ1-1; tentatively, D is TRBD1 (6 bases). Germline-derived CDR1 and CDR2 are GTSNPN and SVGIG (reference sequence). With 2 bases removed from V and 3 bases from J, the gap between germline ends came to 10 bases. The CDR3 spans 13 residues. The CDR3 protein is CAWSLDSYTEAFF. The CDR3 region has the DNA TGTGCCTGGAGTCTGGACAGCTACACTGAAGCTTTCTTT.

This clonotype occurred many times. This beta chain is an unintended read in a library built for alpha chains; its size means little. The chain recombines TRBV9 with TRBJ2-5, with D maybe TRBD1 (6 bases). Germline V gives CDR1 SGDLS, CDR2 YYNGEE. V was trimmed by 1 base and J by 5 bases, leaving 9 bases between them. CDR3 length equals 13 residues. CDR3 nucleotide sequence: TGTGCCAGCAGCGTATTACAGGGCGAGACCCAGTACTTC. Its protein is CASSVLQGETQYF.

Ten or more counts support this clonotype. This beta chain turned up in a library designed for alpha chains; as an off-target read, its abundance says little. The gene calls are TRBV7-2 and TRBJ1-2; D is uncertain. The CDR3 is 12 amino acids. Trimming removed 5 bases at V and 4 bases at J, with 8 bases between. From germline, CDR1 is SGHTA and CDR2 FQGNSA. CDR3 sequence: CASSDAIYGYTF. The CDR3 DNA is TGTGCCAGCAGCGACGCCATCTATGGCTACACCTTC.

Concerning this clonotype: In a library made to pick up alpha chains, this beta chain is a stray read with a size that means little. The rearrangement joins TRBV7-2 to TRBJ1-3; possibly TRBD1 for D (6 bases). Germline values: CDR1 SGHTA, CDR2 FQGNSA. The germline V and J ends were trimmed by 5 bases and 2 bases, with 19 bases remaining between them. The CDR3 is 17 residues long. The CDR3 region is CASSVHPRGLPGNTIYF. Written as DNA, the CDR3 is TGTGCCAGCAGCGTACACCCGAGGGGGTTGCCTGGAAACACCATATATTTT.

Within the sample, this clonotype is medium-sized. As an off-target read in a library built for alpha chains, this beta chain has a frequency of little significance. The J gene is TRBJ1-1, the V gene TRBV12-3 or TRBV12-4; no reliable D call. The CDR3 is 13 residues long. V shed 6 bases and J shed 1 base, with 9 bases lying between them. CDR3 amino acids: CASSQIENTEAFF. The CDR3 DNA is TGTGCCAGCAGCCAAATAGAGAACACTGAAGCTTTCTTT.

This clonotype was counted ten times or more. This beta chain slipped into a library made for alpha chains as a stray read, so its size is not meaningful. V and J are TRBV7-2 and TRBJ2-1; TRBD2 might be the D (6 bases). This CDR3 has 17 amino acids. V was cut by 4 bases and J by 10 bases, with 26 bases left in between. In germline, CDR1 is SGHTA, CDR2 FQGNSA. The CDR3: CASSSPRWRESRGEQFF. The CDR3 nucleotides read TGTGCCAGCAGCTCCCCCAGATGGAGGGAGTCCCGGGGGGAGCAGTTCTTC.

By share, this clonotype counts as medium-sized. This beta chain slipped into a library made for alpha chains as a stray read, so its size is not meaningful. The V call is TRBV6-6, the J call TRBJ2-1, with TRBD2 matching over 11 bases. In germline, CDR1 is MNHNY, CDR2 SVGAGI (reference sequence). J lost 5 bases, V lost 6 bases, and 0 bases had no gene match. CDR3 length equals 13 residues. For the CDR3, the DNA is TGTGCCAGCAGGGGACTAGCGGACAATGAGCAGTTCTTC. Translated, it gives CASRGLADNEQFF.

In its sample, this clonotype ranks as medium-sized. This beta chain turned up in a library designed for alpha chains; as an off-target read, its abundance says little. The rearrangement joins TRBV7-2 to TRBJ2-1, with TRBD2 as a possible D gene (5 bases). V gave up 5 bases and J gave up 8 bases, with 25 bases separating them. The CDR3 sequence is 17 residues long. From germline, CDR1 is SGHTA and CDR2 FQGNSA. This chain's CDR3 is CASSPGNDRRTWHEQFF. The CDR3 coding sequence is TGTGCCAGCAGCCCCGGGAATGATAGGAGGACCTGGCATGAGCAGTTCTTC. Full variable domain (missing parts from reference TRBV7-2 and TRBJ2-1): GAGVSQSPSNKVTEKGKDVELRCDPISGHTALYWYRQSLGQGLEFLIYFQGNSAPDKSGLPSDRFSAERTGGSVSTLTIQRTQQEDSAVYLCASSPGNDRRTWHEQFFGPGTRLTVL.

By share, this clonotype ranks as large. Since it is a stray read in a library aimed at alpha chains, this beta chain has a size that is not meaningful. The chain employs TRBV5-4 and TRBJ2-3, with D possibly matching TRBD2 (6 bases). Germline values: CDR1 SGHNT, CDR2 YYREEE (reference sequence). The V end lost 0 bases, the J end lost 3 bases, and 17 bases lay between the germline ends. This CDR3 has 17 amino acids. The CDR3 is CASSLGIGVEGTDTQYF. CDR3 nucleotides: TGTGCCAGCAGCTTGGGGATTGGCGTGGAGGGTACAGATACGCAGTATTTT.

On this clonotype itself: This beta chain slipped into a library made for alpha chains as a stray read, so its size is not meaningful. This chain joins TRBV12-3 or TRBV12-4 and TRBJ1-2, with a possible D match to TRBD1 (6 bases). This CDR3 has 15 amino acids. The V end was cut by 2 bases, the J end by 8 bases, with 18 bases between. This CDR3 is CASSLTAQGARGYTF. The CDR3 DNA sequence: TGTGCCAGCAGTTTAACAGCACAGGGAGCCCGGGGCTACACCTTC.

Note on this clonotype: The size of this beta chain means little, since it is a stray read in a library made for alpha chains. The chain couples TRBV6-5 to TRBJ2-7; TRBD2 matches 13 bases. The CDR3 covers 14 residues. The germline V gene encodes CDR1 MNHEY and CDR2 SVGAGI. The V segment lost 8 bases and the J segment 2 bases; nucleotides outside the gene matches: 3. CDR3 in amino acids: CASQGTSGTYEQYF. The CDR3 DNA is TGTGCCAGCCAGGGGACTAGCGGGACCTACGAGCAGTACTTC.

This clonotype counts as medium-sized. This beta chain slipped into a library made for alpha chains as a stray read, so its size is not meaningful. The rearrangement joins TRBV12-3 or TRBV12-4 to TRBJ1-6; D is uncertain. The CDR3 loop spans 13 amino acids. V lost 5 bases, J lost 6 bases, and 8 bases lay in between. The CDR3 spells CASSGQFNSPLHF. DNA of the CDR3: TGTGCCAGCAGTGGGCAGTTTAATTCACCCCTCCACTTT.

The sample holds many counts of this clonotype. The size of this beta chain means little, since it is a stray read in a library made for alpha chains. The V gene is TRBV21-1, the J gene TRBJ2-7; TRBD2, the table's D call, was not compared with the DNA. TRBV21-1 is shown as a pseudogene. The CDR3 runs to 18 residues. CDR3 sequence reads: CASSKPPGTSGREDEQYF. CDR3 sequence (DNA): TGTGCCAGCAGCAAACCCCCTGGGACTAGCGGGAGGGAAGACGAGCAGTACTTC.

Relative to its sample, this clonotype is medium-sized. Since it is a stray read in a library aimed at alpha chains, this beta chain has a size that is not meaningful. The chain employs TRBV11-2 and TRBJ2-1; possible D gene TRBD2, 5 bases. Germline CDR1 and CDR2: SGHAT and FQNNGV. Between the trimmed V and J ends, which lost 4 bases and 2 bases, there was a span of 12 bases. The CDR3 totals 15 residues. CDR3 residues: CASSYTSGTYNEQFF. The CDR3 DNA reads as TGTGCCAGCAGCTACACATCCGGGACCTACAATGAGCAGTTCTTC.

This clonotype was counted between two and nine times. This beta chain came through as a stray read in a library set up for alpha chains, and its size says little. This chain links TRBV7-9 with TRBJ2-5, with 7 nucleotides matching TRBD1. CDR3 length: 15 amino acids. After removal of 6 bases from V and 5 bases from J, the junction contained 12 bases not matched to a gene. Germline-derived CDR1 and CDR2 are SEHNR and FQNEAQ (reference sequence). DNA of the CDR3: TGTGCCAGCAGAGAGGGGGCTTCGCGGATGGAGACCCAGTACTTC. It is translated as CASREGASRMETQYF. Variable domain in full (rest from reference TRBV7-9 and TRBJ2-5): DTGVSQNPRHKITKRGQNVTFRCDPISEHNRLYWYRQTLGQGPEFLTYFQNEAQLEKSRLLSDRFSAERPKGSFSTLEIQRTEQGDSAMYLCASREGASRMETQYFGPGTRLLVL.

This clonotype was counted at least ten times. This beta chain represents an off-target read in a library built for alpha chains; its size is of limited meaning. The chain carries TRBV13 and TRBJ2-1; 10 bases match TRBD2. CDR3 length: 13 residues. V gave up 8 bases and J gave up 4 bases; unmatched junction bases: 2. CDR1 is PRHDT and CDR2 is FYEKMQ in the germline V gene (reference sequence). The CDR3 loop is CASGAGGYNEQFF. As DNA, the CDR3 is TGTGCCAGCGGAGCGGGAGGGTACAATGAGCAGTTCTTC.

This clonotype has only a few counts. Little can be read into the size of this beta chain, an off-target read in a library designed for alpha chains. V and J are TRBV12-3 or TRBV12-4 and TRBJ2-7, with 7 bases lining up with TRBD2. This CDR3 is 14 amino acids long. V dropped 1 base and J dropped 2; count of bases not matched to a gene: 2. The CDR3 loop is CASSLEAGPYEQYF. The CDR3 DNA sequence: TGTGCCAGCAGTTTAGAAGCGGGGCCCTACGAGCAGTACTTC.

This clonotype has only a few counts. This beta chain is a stray sequence in a library constructed for alpha chains; its clone size is not meaningful. V is TRBV2 and J is TRBJ2-3; tentatively, D is TRBD1 (5 bases). V lost 7 bases and J 3 bases, leaving 17 bases between the germline ends. The CDR3 covers 15 residues. CDR1 is SNHLY and CDR2 is FYNNEI in the germline V gene. The CDR3 here is CASKGRAGETDTQYF. The CDR3 coding sequence is TGTGCCAGCAAGGGCAGGGCCGGCGAGACAGATACGCAGTATTTT.

This clonotype was observed at least ten times. The library was designed around alpha chains, so this beta chain is a stray read whose abundance carries little weight. This chain links TRBV9 with TRBJ2-2; D call uncertain. The V and J ends lost 1 base and 6 bases respectively, with 4 bases between them. The CDR3 is 12 residues long. Germline V gene lookup returns CDR1 SGDLS and CDR2 YYNGEE. The CDR3 here is CASSVRSGELFF. In DNA form, the CDR3 reads TGTGCCAGCAGCGTAAGGTCCGGGGAGCTGTTTTTT. The full variable domain, completed using reference TRBV9 and TRBJ2-2, is DSGVTQTPKHLITATGQRVTLRCSPRSGDLSVYWYQQSLDQGLQFLIQYYNGEERAKGNILERFSAQQFPDLHSELNLSSLELGDSALYFCASSVRSGELFFGEGSRLTVL.

In its sample, this clonotype ranks as medium-sized. This beta chain is an off-target read within a library intended for alpha chains, so its frequency means little. The chain recombines TRBV7-9 with TRBJ2-3, with 9 bases fitting TRBD2. The junction had 4 bases not matched to a gene; V was cut back by 0 bases and J by 3 bases. Germline V CDR1 and CDR2: SEHNR, FQNEAQ (reference sequence). There are 16 residues in the CDR3. This chain's CDR3 is CASSLAAGGRTDTQYF. CDR3 in DNA: TGTGCCAGCAGCTTAGCGGCGGGAGGGAGGACAGATACGCAGTATTTT. Supplemented by reference TRBV7-9 and TRBJ2-3, the full variable domain reads DTGVSQNPRHKITKRGQNVTFRCDPISEHNRLYWYRQTLGQGPEFLTYFQNEAQLEKSRLLSDRFSAERPKGSFSTLEIQRTEQGDSAMYLCASSLAAGGRTDTQYFGPGTRLTVL.

A note on this clonotype: Being off target in a library aimed at alpha chains, this beta chain has a size of little meaning. The V gene is TRBV6-5, the J gene TRBJ1-2; D possibly corresponds to TRBD1 (6 bases). Germline-derived CDR1 and CDR2 are MNHEY and SVGAGI. V was pared by 6 bases and J by 7 bases, with 12 bases between. The CDR3 is 12 residues long. The CDR3 loop reads CASRQGVTGYTF. In DNA form, the CDR3 reads TGTGCCAGCAGACAGGGTGTCACTGGCTACACCTTC.

Points on this clonotype: This beta chain came through as a stray read in a library set up for alpha chains, and its size says little. The gene calls are TRBV29-1 and TRBJ1-4, with TRBD1 as a possible D gene (5 bases). CDR3 length equals 14 residues. CDR1 SQVTM and CDR2 ANQGSEA come from the germline V gene. V gave up 1 base and J gave up 6 bases, with 12 bases separating them. The DNA of the CDR3 is TGCAGCGTTGAAGTCCACCAGGGCGATGAAAAACTGTTTTTT. It codes for CSVEVHQGDEKLFF.

This clonotype was detected ten times or more. This beta chain came through as a stray read in a library set up for alpha chains, and its size says little. The chain links TRBV20-1 to TRBJ2-1; possible D gene TRBD2, 6 bases. CDR3 length: 13 amino acids. Trimming removed 1 base at V and 7 bases at J, with 11 bases between. Germline V gene sequence: CDR1 DFQATT, CDR2 SNEGSKA (reference sequence). The CDR3 nucleotides are TGCAGTGCTAGAGTGGAGGGATGGAATGAGCAGTTCTTC. Translating gives CSARVEGWNEQFF.

By its share, this clonotype is medium-sized. Being off target in a library aimed at alpha chains, this beta chain has a size of little meaning. The chain recombines TRBV28 with TRBJ2-5, with 11 bases aligning to TRBD2. Trimming at V came to 3 bases and at J to 4 bases, leaving 4 bases not matched to a gene. Per germline, CDR1 MDHEN and CDR2 SYDVKM. The CDR3 is 15 residues long. CDR3 region: CASSLSGTSGETQYF. CDR3 bases: TGTGCCAGCAGTTTGAGTGGGACTAGCGGAGAGACCCAGTACTTC.